This TCR beta chain was recovered during a study of cytomegalovirus exposure and HLA in healthy donors. Study-level background: The study's early data release held about 85 million unique TCRs from HLA-typed donors. Findings and caveats of the study: Available immune exposure information was restricted to CMV serostatus only. The authors enumerated roughly 180 TCR beta chains as linked to cytomegalovirus.

This CDR3 spans 16 amino acids. The V gene's germline CDR1 is LNHDA and CDR2 SQIVND (reference sequence). Notes on this clone: What it binds is unknown. One end of the junction is discordant with germline, which a read error may explain.

Primers for the PCR totalled 60 Vbeta and 13 Jbeta. Profiling relied on immunoSEQ multiplex PCR, and the TCRdb table lists in-frame clones only, not all of them. The sample has roughly 120,000 clones, about 73% seen once. Regarding donors, all were healthy bone marrow donors. Material for sequencing was PBMCs. This sequence joins TRBV19 and TRBJ1-6; tentatively, D is TRBD1 (5 bases). The TCR originated in a woman aged 40-49 years in good health and CMV-seropositive. The CDR3 bases are TGTGCCAGTAGGTCCCGGACAAGCTCCTTTAATTCACCCCTCCACTTT. As protein: CASRSRTSSFNSPLHF.